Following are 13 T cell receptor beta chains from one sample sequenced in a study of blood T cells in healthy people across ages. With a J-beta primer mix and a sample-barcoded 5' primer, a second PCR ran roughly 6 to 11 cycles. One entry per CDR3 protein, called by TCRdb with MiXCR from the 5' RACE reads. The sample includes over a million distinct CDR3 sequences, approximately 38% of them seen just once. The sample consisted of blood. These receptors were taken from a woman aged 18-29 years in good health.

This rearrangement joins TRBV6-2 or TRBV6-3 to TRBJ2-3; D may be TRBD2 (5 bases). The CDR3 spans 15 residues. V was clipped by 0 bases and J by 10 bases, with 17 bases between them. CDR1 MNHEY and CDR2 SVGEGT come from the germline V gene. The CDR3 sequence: CASSYSDYTQIPQYF. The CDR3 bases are TGTGCCAGCAGTTACTCCGACTATACACAGATCCCGCAGTATTTT.

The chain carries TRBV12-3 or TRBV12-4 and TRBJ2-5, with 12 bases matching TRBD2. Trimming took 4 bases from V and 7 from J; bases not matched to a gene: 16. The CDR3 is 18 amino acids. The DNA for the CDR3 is TGTGCCAGCAGTTCACTTTCCTTACTAGCGGGGGGCGATAGGACCCAGTACTTC. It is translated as CASSSLSLLAGGDRTQYF.

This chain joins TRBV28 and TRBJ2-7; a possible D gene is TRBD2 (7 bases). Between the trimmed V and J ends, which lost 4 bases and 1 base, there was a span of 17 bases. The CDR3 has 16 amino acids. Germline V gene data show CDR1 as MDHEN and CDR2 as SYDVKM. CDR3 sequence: CASSSPRGAGSYEQYF. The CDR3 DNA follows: TGTGCCAGCAGTTCCCCCCGGGGGGCAGGATCCTACGAGCAGTACTTC.

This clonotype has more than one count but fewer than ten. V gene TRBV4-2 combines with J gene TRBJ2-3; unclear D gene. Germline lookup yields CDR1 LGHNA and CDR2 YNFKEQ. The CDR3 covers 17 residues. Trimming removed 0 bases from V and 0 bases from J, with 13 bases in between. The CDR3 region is CASSQEWQIRSTDTQYF. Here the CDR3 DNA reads TGTGCCAGCAGCCAAGAATGGCAAATAAGAAGCACAGATACGCAGTATTTT.

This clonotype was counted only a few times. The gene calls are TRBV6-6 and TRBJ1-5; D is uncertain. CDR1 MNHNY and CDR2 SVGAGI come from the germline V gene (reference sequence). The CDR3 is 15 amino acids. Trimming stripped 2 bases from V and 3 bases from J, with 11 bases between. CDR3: CASSYPDGANQPQHF. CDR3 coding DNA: TGTGCCAGCAGTTACCCGGACGGCGCCAATCAGCCCCAGCATTTT.

The chain's CDR3 is CASSLMTGWVNTEAFF. CDR3 coding DNA: TGTGCCAGCAGCTTGATGACAGGGTGGGTGAACACTGAAGCTTTCTTT. The genes are TRBV7-3 and TRBJ1-1; TRBD1 aligns across 7 bases. After removal of 3 bases from V and 0 bases from J, the junction contained 7 bases not matched to a gene. Germline-derived CDR1 and CDR2 are SGHTA and FQGTGA. The CDR3 covers 16 residues.

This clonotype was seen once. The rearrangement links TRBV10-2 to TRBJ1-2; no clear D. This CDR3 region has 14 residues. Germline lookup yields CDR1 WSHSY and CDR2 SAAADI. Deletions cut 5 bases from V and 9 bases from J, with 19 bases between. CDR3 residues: CASSISPGWGSYTF. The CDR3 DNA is TGCGCCAGCAGTATTTCACCCGGTTGGGGAAGCTACACCTTC.

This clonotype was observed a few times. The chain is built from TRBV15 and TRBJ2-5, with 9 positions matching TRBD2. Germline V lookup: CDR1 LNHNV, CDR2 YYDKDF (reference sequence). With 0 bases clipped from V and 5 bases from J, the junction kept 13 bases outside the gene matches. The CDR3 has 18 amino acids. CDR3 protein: CATSRDVIAGDWSETQYF. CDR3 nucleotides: TGTGCCACCAGCAGAGACGTTATAGCGGGAGACTGGTCGGAGACCCAGTACTTC.

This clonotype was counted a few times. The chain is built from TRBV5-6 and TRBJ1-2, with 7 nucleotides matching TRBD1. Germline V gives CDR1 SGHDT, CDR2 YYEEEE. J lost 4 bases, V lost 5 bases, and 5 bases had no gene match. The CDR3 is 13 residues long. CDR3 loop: CASRNRGGYGYTF. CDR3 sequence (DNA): TGTGCCAGCAGGAACAGGGGTGGCTATGGCTACACCTTC.

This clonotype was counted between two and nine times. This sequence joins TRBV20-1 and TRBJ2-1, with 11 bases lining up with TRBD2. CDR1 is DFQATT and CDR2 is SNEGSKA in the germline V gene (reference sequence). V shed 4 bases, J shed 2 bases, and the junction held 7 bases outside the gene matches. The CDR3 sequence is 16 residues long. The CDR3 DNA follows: TGCAGTGCTATTATAGCGGGGGGGCGTCCCTACAATGAGCAGTTCTTC. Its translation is CSAIIAGGRPYNEQFF.

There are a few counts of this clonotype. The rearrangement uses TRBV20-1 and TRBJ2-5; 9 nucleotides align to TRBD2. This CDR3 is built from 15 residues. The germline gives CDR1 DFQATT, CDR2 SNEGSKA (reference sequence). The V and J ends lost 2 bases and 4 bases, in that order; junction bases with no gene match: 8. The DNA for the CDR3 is TGCAGTGCTAGATCACCTAGCGGGGTAGGAGAGACCCAGTACTTC. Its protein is CSARSPSGVGETQYF.

CDR3 DNA sequence: TGTGCCTGGAGTGTAACAGGGGGAGCAAGTTATCGCTACACCTTC. This encodes CAWSVTGGASYRYTF. The chain employs TRBV30 and TRBJ1-2; 8 nucleotides line up with TRBD1. The CDR3 is 15 residues long. J gave up 9 bases and V 0 bases, and 12 bases lay outside the gene matches. Germline assignment: CDR1 GTSNPN and CDR2 SVGIG (reference sequence).

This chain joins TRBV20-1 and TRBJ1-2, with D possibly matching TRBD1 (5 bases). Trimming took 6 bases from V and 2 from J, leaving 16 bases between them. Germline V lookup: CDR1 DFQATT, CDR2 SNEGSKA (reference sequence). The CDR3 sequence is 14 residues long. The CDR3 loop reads CSAKFQGGNYGYTF. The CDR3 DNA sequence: TGCAGTGCGAAATTCCAGGGAGGAAACTATGGCTACACCTTC.